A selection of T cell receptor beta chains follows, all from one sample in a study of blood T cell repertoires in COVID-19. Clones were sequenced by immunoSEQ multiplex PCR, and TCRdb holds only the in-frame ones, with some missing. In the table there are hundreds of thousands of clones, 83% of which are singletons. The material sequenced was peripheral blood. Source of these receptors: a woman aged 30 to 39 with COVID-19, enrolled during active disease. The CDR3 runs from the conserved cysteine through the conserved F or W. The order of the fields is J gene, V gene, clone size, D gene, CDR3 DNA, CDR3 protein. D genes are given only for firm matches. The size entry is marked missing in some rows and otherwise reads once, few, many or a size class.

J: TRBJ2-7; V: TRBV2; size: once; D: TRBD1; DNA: TGTGCCAGCGACAGGGGCTCCTACGAGCAGTACTTC; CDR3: CASDRGSYEQYF
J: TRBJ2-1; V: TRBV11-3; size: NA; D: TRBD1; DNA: TGTGCCAGCAGCTCATCCGGGACAGGATCCTACAATGAGCAGTTCTTC; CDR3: CASSSSGTGSYNEQFF
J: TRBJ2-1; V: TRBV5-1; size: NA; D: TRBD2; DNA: TGCGCCAGCAGCCCAAAACTAGCGGGGAGTTCCTACAATGAGCAGTTCTTC; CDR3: CASSPKLAGSSYNEQFF
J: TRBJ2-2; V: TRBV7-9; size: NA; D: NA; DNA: TGTGCCAGCAGCTCAAGTGAGGGAACCGGGGAGCTGTTTTTT; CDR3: CASSSSEGTGELFF
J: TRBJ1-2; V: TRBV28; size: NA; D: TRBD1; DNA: TGTGCCAGCTCGCCGCCGGGACAGGGGTATGGCTACACCTTC; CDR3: CASSPPGQGYGYTF
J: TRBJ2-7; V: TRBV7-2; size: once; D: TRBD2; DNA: TGTGCCAGCAGCCCAGCGGGGGTGATATACGAGCAGTACTTC; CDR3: CASSPAGVIYEQYF
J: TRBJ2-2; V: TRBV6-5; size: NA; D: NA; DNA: TGTGCCAGCACCTGGGGCAACACCGGGGAGCTGTTTTTT; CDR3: CASTWGNTGELFF
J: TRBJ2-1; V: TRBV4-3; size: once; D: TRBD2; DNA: TGCGCCAGCAGCCAAGACAGTGCGGGGGGGCATTACAATGAGCAGTTCTTC; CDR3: CASSQDSAGGHYNEQFF
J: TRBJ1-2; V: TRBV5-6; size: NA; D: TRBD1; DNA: TGTGCCAGCACCACCAACCCCCGGGACAGGGGGGAGGTTAACTATGGCTACACCTTC; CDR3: CASTTNPRDRGEVNYGYTF
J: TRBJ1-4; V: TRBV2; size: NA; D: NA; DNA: TGTGCCAGCAGCCCTCGGGGTGCAACTAATGAAAAACTGTTTTTT; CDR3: CASSPRGATNEKLFF
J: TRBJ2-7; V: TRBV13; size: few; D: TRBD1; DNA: TGTGCCAGCAGCTCTGGGACAGGGGTTTCCGAGCAGTACTTC; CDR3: CASSSGTGVSEQYF
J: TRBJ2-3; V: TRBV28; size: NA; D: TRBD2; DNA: TGTGCCAGCAGTTTTCAGGGACTAGCGGGGGTGAGCACAGATACGCAGTATTTT; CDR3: CASSFQGLAGVSTDTQYF
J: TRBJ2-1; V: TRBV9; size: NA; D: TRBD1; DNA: TGTGCCAGCAGCAACCGGGACAGGGGCTTCGATGAGCAGTTCTTC; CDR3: CASSNRDRGFDEQFF
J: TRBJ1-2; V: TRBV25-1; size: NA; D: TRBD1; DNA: TGTGCCAGCAGTGAATACAGGACAGGGCGGGACTATGGCTACACCTTC; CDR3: CASSEYRTGRDYGYTF
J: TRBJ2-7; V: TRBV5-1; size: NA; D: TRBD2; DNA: TGCGCCAGCAGCGTGACTAGCGGGGGACCCTACGAGCAGTACTTC; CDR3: CASSVTSGGPYEQYF
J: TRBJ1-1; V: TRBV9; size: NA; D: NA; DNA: TGTGCCAGCAGCCCCGGGAATCTCGGAGGAAACACTGAAGCTTTCTTT; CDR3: CASSPGNLGGNTEAFF
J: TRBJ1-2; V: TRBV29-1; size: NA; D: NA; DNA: TGCAGCGCGGGAGGGCAGGGGCAGGAGGACTATGGCTACACCTTC; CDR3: CSAGGQGQEDYGYTF
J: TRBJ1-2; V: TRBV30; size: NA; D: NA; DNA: TGTGCCTGGAGTGTAGGGGCAGGGACTAACTATGGCTACACCTTC; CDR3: CAWSVGAGTNYGYTF
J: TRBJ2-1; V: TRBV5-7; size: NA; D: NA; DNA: TGTGCCAGCAGCCCATCGGTGGGGGCCGGCTACAATGAGCAGTTCTTC; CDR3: CASSPSVGAGYNEQFF
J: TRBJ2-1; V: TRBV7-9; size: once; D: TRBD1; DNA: TGTGCCAGCAGCTATACCGGAAGGCGTCCGTCCAGGGGGCCGTTCTTC; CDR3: CASSYTGRRPSRGPFF